This T cell receptor beta chain stems from a study of CD8+ T cells in alopecia areata. As the sequencing template, cDNA was produced by extracting RNA and reverse transcribing it. The assay was immunoSEQ multiplex PCR, and TCRdb's table has in-frame clones only and misses some. The sample shows roughly 150,000 clones, about three fifths of them seen only once. This clone appeared a few times. The CDR3 has 16 residues. Trimming stripped 5 bases from V and 2 bases from J, with 19 bases between. Germline loops: CDR1 SGHTA, CDR2 FQGNSA. The chain joins TRBV7-2 to TRBJ2-7, with D tentatively TRBD1 or TRBD2 (5 bases each). The receptor was isolated from a human donor in good health. The material sequenced was CD4+ T cells sorted from blood. CDR3 coding DNA: TGTGCCAGCAGCCCCGTCAATCGGGGCGGTACCTACGAGCAGTACTTC. Its translation is CASSPVNRGGTYEQYF.